The rows below give T cell receptor beta chains drawn from one sample of a study of cytomegalovirus exposure and HLA in healthy donors. Repertoires were generated with immunoSEQ multiplex PCR, while TCRdb's copy carries only in-frame clones and drops some. The sample carries 150,000 or so clones, approximately 86% recorded once. Sequenced input: PBMCs. Receptor source: a man aged 18 to 30 in good health and CMV-seropositive. The CDR3 runs from the conserved cysteine through the conserved F or W. D genes are given only for firm matches. Not all rows give a size; the values are once, few, many and, for expanded clones, a class.

D: TRBD2; V: TRBV7-2; size: NA; J: TRBJ2-1; CDR3: CASSRLTSGRSHNEQFF; DNA: TGTGCCAGCAGCCGCCTGACTAGCGGGAGAAGTCACAATGAGCAGTTCTTC
D: NA; V: TRBV6-5; size: NA; J: TRBJ2-3; CDR3: CASSYGGAGTDTQYF; DNA: TGTGCCAGCAGTTACGGGGGGGCCGGCACAGATACGCAGTATTTT
D: NA; V: TRBV27; size: NA; J: TRBJ1-1; CDR3: CASKKGRDTEAFF; DNA: TGTGCCAGCAAAAAGGGGAGGGACACTGAAGCTTTCTTT
D: NA; V: TRBV6-5; size: NA; J: TRBJ1-1; CDR3: CASSYSIGMGGTEAFF; DNA: TGTGCCAGCAGTTACTCGATCGGTATGGGGGGCACTGAAGCTTTCTTT
D: NA; V: TRBV20-1; size: NA; J: TRBJ1-1; CDR3: CSASSEHEAFF; DNA: TGCAGTGCTAGTTCTGAGCATGAAGCTTTCTTT
D: TRBD2; V: TRBV15; size: once; J: TRBJ2-7; CDR3: CATSSIGGSLYEQYF; DNA: TGTGCCACCAGCAGCATCGGCGGGAGTTTGTACGAGCAGTACTTC
D: NA; V: TRBV6-5; size: once; J: TRBJ2-1; CDR3: CASSSGYNEQFF; DNA: TGTGCCAGCAGTTCGGGGTACAATGAGCAGTTCTTC
D: NA; V: TRBV28; size: NA; J: TRBJ1-1; CDR3: CASCRLNTEAFF; DNA: TGTGCCAGCTGCCGACTTAACACTGAAGCTTTCTTT
D: TRBD1; V: TRBV5-4; size: NA; J: TRBJ2-7; CDR3: CASNLFPGQGNSYEQYF; DNA: TGTGCCAGCAACCTTTTTCCGGGACAGGGGAACTCCTACGAGCAGTACTTC
D: NA; V: TRBV7-6; size: NA; J: TRBJ2-1; CDR3: CASSLGVAEQFF; DNA: TGTGCCAGCAGCTTAGGGGTAGCGGAGCAGTTCTTC
D: TRBD2; V: TRBV18; size: NA; J: TRBJ2-5; CDR3: CASSPGGGQETQYF; DNA: TGTGCCAGCTCACCCGGCGGGGGCCAAGAGACCCAGTACTTC
D: NA; V: TRBV18; size: once; J: TRBJ1-2; CDR3: CASSPQGKGDNYGYTF; DNA: TGTGCCAGCTCACCACAGGGGAAGGGTGATAACTATGGCTACACCTTC
D: NA; V: TRBV19; size: NA; J: TRBJ1-2; CDR3: CASSIAPVGREYGYTF; DNA: TGTGCCAGTAGTATAGCCCCGGTAGGGCGGGAGTATGGCTACACCTTC
D: TRBD1; V: TRBV7-3; size: NA; J: TRBJ1-1; CDR3: CASSPGQMNTEAFF; DNA: TGTGCCAGCAGCCCGGGACAGATGAACACTGAAGCTTTCTTT
D: NA; V: TRBV19; size: once; J: TRBJ1-2; CDR3: CASSPPHPGFYGYTF; DNA: TGTGCCAGTAGCCCCCCCCATCCGGGATTCTATGGCTACACCTTC
D: NA; V: TRBV19; size: NA; J: TRBJ2-3; CDR3: CASSTGLTQYF; DNA: TGTGCCAGTAGCACAGGTCTTACGCAGTATTTT
D: NA; V: TRBV19; size: NA; J: TRBJ1-2; CDR3: CASTYGPGGYTF; DNA: TGTGCCAGTACCTACGGGCCGGGGGGCTACACCTTC
D: TRBD1; V: TRBV6-6; size: NA; J: TRBJ2-7; CDR3: CASSWDSHYEQYF; DNA: TGTGCCAGCAGTTGGGACAGTCACTACGAGCAGTACTTC
D: TRBD1; V: TRBV2; size: NA; J: TRBJ2-7; CDR3: CASSGDRGVEQYF; DNA: TGTGCCAGCAGTGGGGACAGGGGAGTCGAGCAGTACTTC
D: TRBD1; V: TRBV5-4; size: NA; J: TRBJ1-2; CDR3: CASSRAPPGGSGYTF; DNA: TGTGCCAGCAGCAGGGCCCCGCCAGGGGGCAGTGGCTACACCTTC
D: TRBD1; V: TRBV4-1; size: NA; J: TRBJ2-7; CDR3: CASSHPGTGSFEQYF; DNA: TGCGCCAGCAGCCATCCCGGGACAGGGTCATTCGAGCAGTACTTC
D: TRBD2; V: TRBV27; size: NA; J: TRBJ2-5; CDR3: CASSFRAGGQETQYF; DNA: TGTGCCAGCAGTTTTCGGGCGGGGGGCCAAGAGACCCAGTACTTC
D: TRBD1; V: TRBV5-1; size: once; J: TRBJ2-1; CDR3: CASSLGTGAYNEQFF; DNA: TGCGCCAGCAGCTTGGGGACAGGGGCCTACAATGAGCAGTTCTTC
D: NA; V: TRBV11-1; size: NA; J: TRBJ2-3; CDR3: CASSLSGGDTQYF; DNA: TGTGCCAGCAGCCTCTCGGGTGGAGATACGCAGTATTTT